This TCR beta chain was observed in a study of T cells after yellow fever vaccination (dated by TCRdb to about 2019). About the full investigation: The SMART-Seq v4 Ultra Low Input RNA kit was used to prepare libraries from fractions with low cell numbers. Blood samples were taken at several timepoints before and after primary and secondary immunization, and bulk PBMC replicates and cell subsets were isolated. Two healthy male donors made up the cohort, one aged 18 to 30 years and the other aged 30 to 40 years. To track T-cell clones before and after primary and booster YFV17D yellow fever vaccination, bulk TCR alpha and beta repertoires were sequenced longitudinally. The study at large found these results: The secondary T-cell response was found to be weaker but faster than the primary response, with a peak reached on day 5 rather than on day 15. Because abundant contaminating clonotypes from the bulk population could be contained in FACS-sorted repertoires, computational filtering was required. Most clones expanded after primary vaccination were re-detected after the booster (around 96% of CD4 and about nine tenths of CD8), suggesting broad memory maintenance. A small fraction of clonotypes showed up in both the CD4 and CD8 compartments, probably as a result of convergent recombination. Only two donors were included in the study, so the extent to which the findings can be generalized is limited.

This specimen's treatment or condition label, interpreted: live attenuated yellow fever vaccine strain. PBMCs were isolated from peripheral blood using a standard Ficoll-Paque protocol. Dynabeads CD4 and CD8 positive selection kits were used to isolate CD4 and CD8 T-cell fractions. RNA was extracted with TriZol from bulk PBMCs, CD4 and CD8 fractions, and dextramer-positive and dextramer-negative fractions. TCR cDNA was synthesized by 5'RACE template switching, through which a universal primer site and unique molecular identifiers were introduced. cDNA synthesis was primed from both the TCR alpha and TCR beta constant segments. Library amplification used two PCR steps, and the second PCR step added sample barcodes and sequencing adapters. Sequencing of libraries was performed on Illumina HiSeq 2500 (2x100 bp) or NovaSeq (2x150 bp). As for the original processing: Reads were demultiplexed and collapsed into UMI consensus sequences with MIGEC, and V(D)J alignment was performed with MiXCR. Vaccine-responding clonotypes were defined with edgeR using replicate PBMC samples, requiring FDR below 0.01 and a log2 fold change above 5 up to day 15. Bulk clonotypes were assigned CD4 or CD8 identity according to which sequenced CD4 or CD8 repertoire held them at higher abundance. TCRdb reprocessing: public reads trimmed at Q25 with fastp, clones called with MiXCR, in-frame beta chains kept. For every CDR3 protein sequence, its rows merge into one entry that carries the most common genes and DNA. Here the V and J calls rest on TCRdb's processing, not on the authors' analysis. The sample profile shows around 73,000 distinct CDR3 sequences; 7.5% to 8% of them were found once. The ten largest clones capture around 38% of the sample.

Notes on this clonotype: Its antigen specificity is not known. Base qualities were left out, and no much larger clone turns up one base away.

The CDR3 sequence holds 15 residues, the cysteine and phenylalanine included. Only the CDR3 region is kept as DNA, spanning 45 bases read in frame from base 1. Trimming costs V 1 base and J 2 bases, and their ends lie 12 bases apart. CDR1 and CDR2, per the germline V gene, are SGHVS and FNYEAQ. The receptor chain draws on TRBV7-6 and TRBJ2-7, with a weak D call of TRBD1 (5 bases match). The sequencing here drew on CD8+ T cells sorted from PBMCs, taken on the day of the yellow fever booster vaccination. The receptor was derived from a man aged 30-40 years who received the YFV17D yellow fever vaccine. At the DNA level, the sequence is TGTGCCAGCAGCTTAGGGGTGGACACCGCCTACGAGCAGTACTTC. The encoded protein is CASSLGVDTAYEQYF.